One and the same sample provided the 13 T cell receptor beta chains below, sequenced in a study of T cell repertoires in cytomegalovirus infection. TCRdb used MiXCR to reprocess the reads, holding one entry per CDR3 protein. The table records hundreds of thousands of distinct CDR3 sequences, 25% to 35% of them present only once. These receptors lack a known antigen. Source: cultured PBMCs, taken from culture after CMV antigen stimulation. These receptors were collected from a human donor in good health (CMV status not recorded). Some clones in this sample may be carry-over from other donors' samples.

The chain uses TRBV7-9 and TRBJ1-1; 9 nucleotides align to TRBD1. J gave up 7 bases and V 4 bases, and 13 bases lay outside the gene matches. The CDR3 consists of 16 residues. In germline, CDR1 is SEHNR, CDR2 FQNEAQ (reference sequence). The CDR3 reads CASSSVTGQGTNEAFF. CDR3 nucleotide sequence: TGTGCCAGCAGCTCGGTGACCGGACAGGGGACAAATGAAGCTTTCTTT. Full variable domain (remainder filled in from reference TRBV7-9 and TRBJ1-1): DTGVSQNPRHKITKRGQNVTFRCDPISEHNRLYWYRQTLGQGPEFLTYFQNEAQLEKSRLLSDRFSAERPKGSFSTLEIQRTEQGDSAMYLCASSSVTGQGTNEAFFGQGTRLTVV.

This clonotype was counted between two and nine times. V gene TRBV14 combines with J gene TRBJ2-1; D possibly corresponds to TRBD2 (6 bases). V was cut by 4 bases and J by 9 bases, with 10 bases left in between. Germline assignment: CDR1 SGHDN and CDR2 FVKESK. This CDR3 is 12 amino acids long. Here the CDR3 reads CASSPTRLEQFF. The DNA of the CDR3 is TGTGCCAGCAGCCCGACTAGACTTGAGCAGTTCTTC.

The V gene is TRBV25-1, the J gene TRBJ2-3, with unresolved D. Per the germline V gene, CDR1 is MGHDK and CDR2 is SYGVNS. Between the trimmed V and J ends, which lost 1 base and 5 bases, there was a span of 4 bases. The CDR3 has 12 amino acids. CDR3 DNA: TGTGCCAGCAGTGAATCGGTAGATACGCAGTATTTT. Translated, it gives CASSESVDTQYF.

The rearrangement uses TRBV7-9 and TRBJ1-4, with 9 bases matching TRBD1. This CDR3 comprises 14 residues. CDR1 and CDR2 (germline): SEHNR, FQNEAQ (reference sequence). The J segment lost 5 bases and the V segment lost 5 bases, leaving 3 bases of the junction unmatched. The CDR3 loop is CASSPQGANEKLFF. The CDR3, as DNA: TGTGCCAGCAGCCCACAGGGGGCAAATGAAAAACTGTTTTTT.

This clonotype is categorized as medium-sized. V is TRBV7-2 and J is TRBJ2-3; unclear D gene. The CDR3 is 13 residues long. Trimming took 5 bases from V and 7 from J, leaving 13 bases between them. Germline CDR1 reads SGHTA; CDR2 reads FQGNSA. The CDR3 region is CASSPSPRYTQYF. CDR3 DNA sequence: TGTGCCAGCAGCCCCTCCCCCCGATATACGCAGTATTTT.

To note about this clonotype: A read error may account for a junction end that differs from germline. The chain is built from TRBV11-3 and TRBJ1-6; tentative D call: TRBD1 (5 bases). This CDR3 has 13 residues. CDR1 SGHNT and CDR2 YENEEA come from the germline V gene. CDR3: CASSQGDNSALHF. The CDR3 bases are TGTGCCAGCAGCCAAGGGGATAATTCAGCCCTCCACTTT.

The chain employs TRBV30 and TRBJ2-5; 12 positions match TRBD2. CDR1 and CDR2 (germline): GTSNPN, SVGIG (reference sequence). CDR3 length equals 18 residues. V was pared by 4 bases and J by 0 bases, with 12 bases of the junction left unmatched. CDR3 bases: TGTGCCTGGACCACTTCCGGGACTAGCGGGCGGTACCAAGAGACCCAGTACTTC. This sequence encodes CAWTTSGTSGRYQETQYF.

Only a few counts were recorded for this clonotype. The gene calls are TRBV19 and TRBJ1-2; 7 nucleotides agree with TRBD1. The germline V gene encodes CDR1 LNHDA and CDR2 SQIVND (reference sequence). Trimming cost V 7 bases and J 2 bases; bases outside gene matches: 13. There are 16 residues in the CDR3. The CDR3 DNA sequence: TGTGCCAGTATTCCCTCGTGGGGGGGACAGAACTATGGCTACACCTTC. Protein product: CASIPSWGGQNYGYTF.

This clonotype was seen a few times. The V and J genes are TRBV11-2 and TRBJ2-1; D gene unclear. The V gene's germline CDR1 is SGHAT and CDR2 FQNNGV. V was pared by 2 bases and J by 5 bases, with 10 bases between. This CDR3 has 14 residues. In DNA, the CDR3 is TGTGCCAGCAGCTTAATGGTGGGTCACAATGAGCAGTTCTTC. Translation: CASSLMVGHNEQFF.

This chain uses TRBV3-1 with TRBJ1-6, with unresolved D. Germline V CDR1 and CDR2: LGHDT, YNNKEL (reference sequence). V lost 7 bases and J lost 6, with 13 bases in between. This CDR3 region has 14 residues. This CDR3 reads CASTTRGGNSPLHF. The CDR3 DNA reads as TGTGCCAGCACCACCCGGGGTGGTAATTCACCCCTCCACTTT.

The V and J genes are TRBV25-1 and TRBJ2-1, with D possibly matching TRBD2 (7 bases). This CDR3 is built from 15 residues. The germline gives CDR1 MGHDK, CDR2 SYGVNS. V was trimmed by 2 bases and J by 6 bases, leaving 14 bases between them. The CDR3, as DNA: TGTGCCAGCAGTGAAAAAGGGGGGGCGATCAATGAGCAGTTCTTC. It translates to CASSEKGGAINEQFF.

In its sample, this clonotype was seen a few times. V and J are TRBV12-3 or TRBV12-4 and TRBJ2-5; D may match TRBD1 or TRBD2 (5 bases each). There are 16 residues in the CDR3. The ends were cut back, 0 bases at V and 3 bases at J, with 14 bases in the middle. The chain's CDR3 is CASSLALGTGKETQYF. The CDR3 DNA follows: TGTGCCAGCAGTTTAGCGCTCGGGACGGGAAAAGAGACCCAGTACTTC.

The chain recombines TRBV6-5 with TRBJ2-7; 13 nucleotides match TRBD2. The V gene end was trimmed by 6 bases and the J gene end by 4 bases; junction bases not matched to a gene: 9. CDR1 is MNHEY, CDR2 SVGAGI, per germline. CDR3 length: 16 amino acids. The CDR3, as DNA: TGTGCCAGCAGCCCCTCCGGGACTAGCGGGAAGTACGAGCAGTACTTC. This translates into CASSPSGTSGKYEQYF.